This TCR beta chain was observed in a study of cytomegalovirus exposure and HLA in healthy donors. Study findings and constraints: Rates of TCR association differed by HLA locus in a later analysis, with DRB1 highest and HLA-C lowest. Specific recognition of CMV antigens was confirmed in vitro for a few chains (all CMV-associated). The availability of immune exposure information extended only to CMV serostatus.

Germline assignment: CDR1 SGHTA and CDR2 FQGNSA. The trim removed 0 bases at V and 7 bases at J, leaving 17 bases unmatched. This CDR3 has 18 amino acids. Notes on this clone: Its antigen is not identified.

In the PCR, 60 Vbeta and 13 Jbeta primers were used. As processed by the authors: A later analysis counted about 80 million unique TCR beta chains, some 10 million shared. The repertoire was sequenced with immunoSEQ multiplex PCR; TCRdb's copy has only in-frame clones and lacks some. V and J calls and clone size come straight from that table; D and trimming were deduced from the DNA. The data contain 53,000 or so clones, just under 75% of them seen just once; the ten biggest clones take up 6.8%. The source material was PBMCs. This clonotype was obtained from a man aged 25-40 years in good health and CMV-seropositive. This chain uses TRBV7-2 with TRBJ1-2, with 7 positions matching TRBD1. CDR3 loop: CASSLARPLGTEGFGYTF. The CDR3 nucleotides are TGTGCCAGCAGCTTAGCTAGGCCACTCGGGACAGAAGGTTTTGGCTACACCTTC. Together with reference TRBV7-2 and TRBJ1-2, the CDR3 gives the full variable domain: GAGVSQSPSNKVTEKGKDVELRCDPISGHTALYWYRQSLGQGLEFLIYFQGNSAPDKSGLPSDRFSAERTGGSVSTLTIQRTQQEDSAVYLCASSLARPLGTEGFGYTFGSGTRLTVV.